Shown below are 7 T cell receptor beta chains from a single sample sequenced in a study of cytomegalovirus exposure and HLA in healthy donors (dated by TCRdb to the late 2010s). The method behind the library was the immunoSEQ multiplex PCR assay. TCRdb took over this immuneACCESS table, retaining in-frame rearrangements with V and J assigned. Such tables are incomplete; in checked studies, under half of the missing clones stem from an unresolved V gene, and the remainder is unexplained. The sample yields about 110,000 clones; roughly nine tenths were counted once. The top ten hold about 1.8% of the sample. The specimen sequenced was PBMCs. Receptors were obtained from a woman aged 18-29 years in good health and CMV-seropositive.

The chain links TRBV2 to TRBJ2-1; D is unresolved. The V end was cut by 8 bases, the J end by 3 bases, with 5 bases between. This CDR3 has 11 amino acids. CDR1 is SNHLY and CDR2 is FYNNEI in the germline V gene. The CDR3 nucleotides are TGTGCCAGCTTTATCTACAATGAGCAGTTCTTC. Amino acid sequence: CASFIYNEQFF. Full variable domain (rest looked up from reference TRBV2 and TRBJ2-1): EPEVTQTPSHQVTQMGQEVILRCVPISNHLYFYWYRQILGQKVEFLVSFYNNEISEKSEIFDDQFSVERPDGSNFTLKIRSTKLEDSAMYFCASFIYNEQFFGPGTRLTVL.

This clone has a single count. The chain has TRBV2 and TRBJ2-5, with 8 bases lining up with TRBD1. Germline V gene data show CDR1 as SNHLY and CDR2 as FYNNEI. The CDR3 is made up of 16 amino acids. V was pared by 7 bases and J by 1 base, with 11 bases of the junction left unmatched. CDR3 region: CASTRDRTIPQETQYF. The CDR3 DNA reads TGTGCCAGCACCCGGGACAGGACAATCCCCCAAGAGACCCAGTACTTC. The full variable domain, its missing parts supplied by reference TRBV2 and TRBJ2-5, is EPEVTQTPSHQVTQMGQEVILRCVPISNHLYFYWYRQILGQKVEFLVSFYNNEISEKSEIFDDQFSVERPDGSNFTLKIRSTKLEDSAMYFCASTRDRTIPQETQYFGPGTRLLVL.

The CDR3 nucleotides are TGTGCCAGTATGGGGGGTGGCGGTTGGAACCAAGAGACCCAGTACTTC. Its translation is CASMGGGGWNQETQYF. The chain couples TRBV2 to TRBJ2-5; tentative D call: TRBD2 (6 bases). The CDR3 totals 16 residues. The V end lost 9 bases, the J end lost 0 bases, and 20 bases lay between the germline ends. Germline V gene lookup returns CDR1 SNHLY and CDR2 FYNNEI. Based on the CDR3 plus reference TRBV2 and TRBJ2-5, the full variable domain is EPEVTQTPSHQVTQMGQEVILRCVPISNHLYFYWYRQILGQKVEFLVSFYNNEISEKSEIFDDQFSVERPDGSNFTLKIRSTKLEDSAMYFCASMGGGGWNQETQYFGPGTRLLVL.

This chain uses TRBV28 with TRBJ2-1; TRBD1 might be the D (6 bases). The length of the CDR3 is 14 residues. The V end was cut by 5 bases, the J end by 8 bases, with 16 bases between. Germline V lookup: CDR1 MDHEN, CDR2 SYDVKM. For the CDR3, the DNA is TGTGCCAGCAGTCCGTCCGGGACAAGAGATGAGCAGTTCTTC. This encodes CASSPSGTRDEQFF.

The chain couples TRBV21-1 to TRBJ2-2; the table calls TRBD2, which could not be checked here. TRBV21-1 is a listed pseudogene. The CDR3 contains 15 residues. CDR3 loop: CASGVLGLADGELFF. CDR3 DNA sequence: TGTGCCAGCGGAGTGCTCGGACTAGCGGACGGGGAGCTGTTTTTT.

The rearrangement links TRBV7-2 to TRBJ1-2, with D possibly matching TRBD1 (6 bases). This CDR3 comprises 14 residues. Deletions cut 5 bases from V and 6 bases from J, with 16 bases between. Germline lookup yields CDR1 SGHTA and CDR2 FQGNSA. The CDR3 DNA sequence: TGTGCCAGCAGCACGGACAGTGGGGGTAATGGCTACACCTTC. Translation: CASSTDSGGNGYTF. Looking up the rest from reference TRBV7-2 and TRBJ1-2 gives the full variable domain: GAGVSQSPSNKVTEKGKDVELRCDPISGHTALYWYRQSLGQGLEFLIYFQGNSAPDKSGLPSDRFSAERTGGSVSTLTIQRTQQEDSAVYLCASSTDSGGNGYTFGSGTRLTVV.

The chain has TRBV9 and TRBJ1-6; D may be TRBD1 (6 bases). The germline gives CDR1 SGDLS, CDR2 YYNGEE. This CDR3 region has 15 residues. V lost 1 base and J 9 bases, leaving 14 bases between the germline ends. The CDR3 spells CASSVPKGVGSPLHF. The CDR3 DNA follows: TGTGCCAGCAGCGTACCCAAGGGGGTGGGTTCACCCCTCCACTTT. The whole variable domain, remainder taken from reference TRBV9 and TRBJ1-6, is DSGVTQTPKHLITATGQRVTLRCSPRSGDLSVYWYQQSLDQGLQFLIQYYNGEERAKGNILERFSAQQFPDLHSELNLSSLELGDSALYFCASSVPKGVGSPLHFGNGTRLTVT.